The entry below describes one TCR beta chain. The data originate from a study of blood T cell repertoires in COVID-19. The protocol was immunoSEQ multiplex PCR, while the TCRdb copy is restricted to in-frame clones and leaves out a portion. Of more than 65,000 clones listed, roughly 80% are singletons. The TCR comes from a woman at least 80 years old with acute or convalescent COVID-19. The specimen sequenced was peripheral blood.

For the CDR3, the DNA is TGTGCCACCAGCAGAGCAGGGGATGGGCAGCCCCAGCATTTT. As protein: CATSRAGDGQPQHF. The chain uses TRBV15 and TRBJ1-5; D may be TRBD1 (6 bases). Germline loops: CDR1 LNHNV, CDR2 YYDKDF (reference sequence). The CDR3 consists of 14 residues. The V and J ends lost 1 base and 7 bases respectively, with 11 bases between them.